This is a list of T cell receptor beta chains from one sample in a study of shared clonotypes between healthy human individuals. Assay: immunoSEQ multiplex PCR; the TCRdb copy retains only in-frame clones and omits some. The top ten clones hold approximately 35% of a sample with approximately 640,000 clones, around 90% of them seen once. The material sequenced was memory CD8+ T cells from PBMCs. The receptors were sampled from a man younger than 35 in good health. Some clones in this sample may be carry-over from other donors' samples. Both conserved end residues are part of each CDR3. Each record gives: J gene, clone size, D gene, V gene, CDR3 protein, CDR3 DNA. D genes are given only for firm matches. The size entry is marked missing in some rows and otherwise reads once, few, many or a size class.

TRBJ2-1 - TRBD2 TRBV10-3 CAISALAENPRNEQFF TGTGCCATCAGTGCACTAGCGGAAAATCCACGCAATGAGCAGTTCTTC
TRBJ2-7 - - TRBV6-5 CASSPRRSSYEQYF TGTGCCAGCAGTCCCCGGCGGAGCTCCTACGAGCAGTACTTC
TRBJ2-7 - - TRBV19 CASSIRGASHYEQYF TGTGCCAGTAGTATCCGCGGGGCCTCCCACTACGAGCAGTACTTC
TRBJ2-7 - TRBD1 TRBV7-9 CASRGIGGYHSYEQYF TGTGCCAGCAGAGGAATAGGGGGCTACCACTCCTACGAGCAGTACTTC
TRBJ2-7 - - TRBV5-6 CASSFGQVSYEQYF TGTGCCAGCAGCTTTGGGCAGGTCTCCTACGAGCAGTACTTC
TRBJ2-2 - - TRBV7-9 CASSLHSRDTGELFF TGTGCCAGCAGCTTACATTCTAGGGACACCGGGGAGCTGTTTTTT
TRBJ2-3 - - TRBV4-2 CASSQDWEPDTQYF TGTGCCAGCAGCCAAGATTGGGAGCCAGATACGCAGTATTTT
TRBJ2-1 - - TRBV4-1 CASSQATGHYTDNEQFF TGCGCCAGCAGCCAGGCCACCGGACACTATACTGACAATGAGCAGTTCTTC
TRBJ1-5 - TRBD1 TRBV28 CASSSGTGYQPQHF TGTGCCAGCAGTTCGGGGACAGGATATCAGCCCCAGCATTTT
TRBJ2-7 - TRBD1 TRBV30 CAWGPGTAYEQYF TGTGCCTGGGGACCCGGGACAGCCTACGAGCAGTACTTC
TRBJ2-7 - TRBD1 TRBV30 CAWRETGGVWSYEQYF TGTGCCTGGAGGGAGACAGGGGGCGTATGGTCCTACGAGCAGTACTTC
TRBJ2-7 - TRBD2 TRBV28 CASSSPRTRGYEQYF TGTGCCAGCAGCTCCCCCCGGACTAGAGGCTACGAGCAGTACTTC
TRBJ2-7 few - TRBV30 CAWSVSPLEQYF TGTGCCTGGAGTGTCTCCCCCCTCGAGCAGTACTTC
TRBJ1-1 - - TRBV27 CASSILFDGGVNTEAFF TGTGCCAGCAGTATCTTATTCGATGGGGGAGTGAACACTGAAGCTTTCTTT
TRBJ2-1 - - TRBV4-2 CASSQDNYNEQFF TGTGCCAGCAGCCAAGATAACTACAATGAGCAGTTCTTC
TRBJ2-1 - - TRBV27 CASSSSGTFYNEQFF TGTGCCAGCAGTTCTTCCGGGACTTTCTACAATGAGCAGTTCTTC
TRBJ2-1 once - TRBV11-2 CASSLAEGEQFF TGTGCCAGCAGCTTAGCGGAGGGTGAGCAGTTCTTC
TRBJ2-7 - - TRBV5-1 CASSLALLYEQYF TGCGCCAGCAGCTTGGCCCTCCTCTACGAGCAGTACTTC
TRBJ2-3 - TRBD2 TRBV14 CASSQGDSGRGTDTQYF TGTGCCAGCAGCCAAGGGGATAGCGGGAGAGGCACAGATACGCAGTATTTT
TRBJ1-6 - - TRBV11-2 CASSTVWGRTSPLHF TGTGCCAGCAGCACAGTCTGGGGTAGGACTTCACCCCTCCACTTT
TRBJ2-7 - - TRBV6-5 CASSYDSSYEQYF TGTGCCAGCAGTTACGACAGTTCTTACGAGCAGTACTTC
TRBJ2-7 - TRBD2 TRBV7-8 CASSHWTSGQRPDIYEQYF TGTGCCAGCAGCCACTGGACTAGCGGGCAACGCCCCGATATCTACGAGCAGTACTTC
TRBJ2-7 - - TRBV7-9 CASSLVESPREQYF TGTGCCAGCAGCTTAGTAGAGTCGCCGCGCGAGCAGTACTTC
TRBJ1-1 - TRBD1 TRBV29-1 CSAQGRGTGILEAFF TGCAGCGCCCAAGGGCGCGGGACAGGGATTCTTGAAGCTTTCTTT
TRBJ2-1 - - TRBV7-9 CASNPGAGPISYNEQFF TGTGCCAGCAACCCAGGGGCAGGTCCGATCTCCTACAATGAGCAGTTCTTC
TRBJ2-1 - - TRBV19 CASSNPVGLVRNEQFF TGTGCCAGTAGTAATCCCGTGGGGCTAGTCCGGAATGAGCAGTTCTTC
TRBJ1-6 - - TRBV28 CASSQHVGEYSPLHF TGTGCCAGCAGTCAACATGTAGGGGAGTACTCACCCCTCCACTTT
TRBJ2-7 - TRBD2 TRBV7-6 CASSFSGRGGEQYF TGTGCCAGCAGCTTTAGCGGGAGGGGGGGCGAGCAGTACTTC
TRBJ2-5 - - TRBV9 CASSPLAFGETQYF TGTGCCAGCAGCCCTCTAGCGTTCGGAGAGACCCAGTACTTC
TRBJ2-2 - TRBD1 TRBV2 CASRGGQGPPTGELFF TGTGCCAGCAGGGGAGGACAGGGACCTCCCACCGGGGAGCTGTTTTTT
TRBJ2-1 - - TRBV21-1 CASSKGDPGESYNEQFF TGTGCCAGCAGCAAAGGAGACCCGGGAGAGTCCTACAATGAGCAGTTCTTC
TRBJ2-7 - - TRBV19 CASSKKGPGGYEQYF TGTGCCAGTAGTAAAAAGGGTCCCGGGGGCTACGAGCAGTACTTC
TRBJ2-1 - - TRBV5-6 CASSGPGLLAEQFF TGTGCCAGCAGTGGTCCAGGGCTGCTCGCGGAGCAGTTCTTC
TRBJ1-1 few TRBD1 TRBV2 CASSWTGLNTEAFF TGTGCCAGCAGCTGGACAGGGCTGAACACTGAAGCTTTCTTT
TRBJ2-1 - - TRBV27 CASSLGTDSNEQFF TGTGCCAGCAGTCTAGGGACCGACTCTAATGAGCAGTTCTTC
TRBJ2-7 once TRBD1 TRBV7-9 CASSLALGQGIHEQYF TGTGCCAGCAGCTTAGCGCTAGGACAGGGGATTCACGAGCAGTACTTC
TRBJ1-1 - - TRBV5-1 CASSPQGDTIHTEAFF TGCGCCAGCAGCCCCCAAGGGGACACCATCCACACTGAAGCTTTCTTT
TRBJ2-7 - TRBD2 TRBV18 CASSPGTSYLYEQYF TGTGCCAGCTCACCAGGGACTAGCTACCTGTACGAGCAGTACTTC
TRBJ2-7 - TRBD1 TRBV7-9 CASSFPGTGYEQYF TGTGCCAGCAGCTTCCCCGGGACAGGGTACGAGCAGTACTTC
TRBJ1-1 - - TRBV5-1 CASIPPGRNTEAFF TGCGCCAGCATCCCACCAGGGAGGAACACTGAAGCTTTCTTT
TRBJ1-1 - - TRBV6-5 CASSYSRGPTEAFF TGTGCCAGCAGTTACTCACGGGGGCCCACTGAAGCTTTCTTT
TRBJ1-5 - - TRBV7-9 CASSLSKPGAAKQPQHF TGTGCCAGCAGCTTATCGAAACCGGGGGCGGCGAAACAGCCCCAGCATTTT
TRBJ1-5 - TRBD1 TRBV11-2 CASSATGSAGGPQHF TGTGCCAGCAGCGCGACAGGGTCGGCGGGTGGGCCCCAGCATTTT
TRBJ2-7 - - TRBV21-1 CASSPFLTGPQVAYEQYF TGTGCCAGCAGCCCTTTTCTAACAGGGCCCCAAGTGGCCTACGAGCAGTACTTC
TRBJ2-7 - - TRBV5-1 CASSTGQSYEQYF TGCGCCAGCAGCACCGGACAGAGCTACGAGCAGTACTTC
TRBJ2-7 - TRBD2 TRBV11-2 CASSHQAGVGYEQYF TGTGCCAGCAGCCACCAGGCGGGAGTAGGCTACGAGCAGTACTTC
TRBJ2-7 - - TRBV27 CASSPLRSYEQYF TGTGCCAGCAGTCCATTACGGTCCTACGAGCAGTACTTC
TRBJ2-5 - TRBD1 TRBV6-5 CASSVRQGRRETQYF TGTGCCAGCAGTGTCCGACAGGGGAGACGGGAGACCCAGTACTTC
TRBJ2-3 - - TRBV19 CASSHRENTQYF TGTGCCAGTAGCCACAGGGAGAATACGCAGTATTTT
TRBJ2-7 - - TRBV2 CASAEGWVEQYF TGTGCCAGCGCCGAAGGTTGGGTCGAGCAGTACTTC
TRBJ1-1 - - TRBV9 CASSPAPSGPEAFF TGTGCCAGCAGCCCCGCCCCCAGCGGGCCTGAAGCTTTCTTT